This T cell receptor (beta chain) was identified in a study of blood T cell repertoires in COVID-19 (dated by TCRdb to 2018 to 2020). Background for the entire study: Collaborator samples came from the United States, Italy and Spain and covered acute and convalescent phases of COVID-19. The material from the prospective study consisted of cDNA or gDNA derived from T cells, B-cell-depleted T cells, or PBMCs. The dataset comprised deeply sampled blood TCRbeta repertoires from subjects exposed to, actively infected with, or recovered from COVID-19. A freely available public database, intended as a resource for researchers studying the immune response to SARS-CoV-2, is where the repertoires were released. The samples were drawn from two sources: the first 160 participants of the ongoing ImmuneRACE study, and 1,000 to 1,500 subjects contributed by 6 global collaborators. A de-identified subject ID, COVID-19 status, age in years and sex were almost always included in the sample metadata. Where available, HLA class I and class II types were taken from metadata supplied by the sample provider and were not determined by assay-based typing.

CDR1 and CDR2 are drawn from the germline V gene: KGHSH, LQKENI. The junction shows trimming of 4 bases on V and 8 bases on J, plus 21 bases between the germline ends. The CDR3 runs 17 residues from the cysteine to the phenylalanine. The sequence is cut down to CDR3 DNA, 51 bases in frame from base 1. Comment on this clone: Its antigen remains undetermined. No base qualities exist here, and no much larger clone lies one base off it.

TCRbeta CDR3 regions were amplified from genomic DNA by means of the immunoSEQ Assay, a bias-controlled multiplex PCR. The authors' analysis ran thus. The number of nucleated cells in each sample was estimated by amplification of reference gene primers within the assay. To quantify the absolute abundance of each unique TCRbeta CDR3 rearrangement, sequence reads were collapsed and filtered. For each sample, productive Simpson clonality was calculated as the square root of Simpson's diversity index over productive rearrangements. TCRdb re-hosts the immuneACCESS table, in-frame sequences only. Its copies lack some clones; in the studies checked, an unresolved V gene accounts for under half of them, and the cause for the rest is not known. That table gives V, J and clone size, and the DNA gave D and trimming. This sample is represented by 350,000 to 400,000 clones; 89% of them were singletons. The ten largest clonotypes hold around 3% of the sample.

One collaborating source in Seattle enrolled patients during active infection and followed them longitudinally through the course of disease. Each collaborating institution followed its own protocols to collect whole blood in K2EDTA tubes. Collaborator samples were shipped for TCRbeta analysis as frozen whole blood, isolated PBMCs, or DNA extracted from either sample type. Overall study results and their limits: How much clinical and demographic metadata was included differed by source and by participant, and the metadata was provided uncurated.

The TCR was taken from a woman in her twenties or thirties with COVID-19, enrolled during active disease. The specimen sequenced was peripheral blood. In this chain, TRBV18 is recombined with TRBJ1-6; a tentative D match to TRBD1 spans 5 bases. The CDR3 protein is CASSLLALQAGDSPLHF. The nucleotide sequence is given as TGTGCCAGCTCACTCCTGGCCCTTCAAGCGGGGGATTCACCCCTCCACTTT.